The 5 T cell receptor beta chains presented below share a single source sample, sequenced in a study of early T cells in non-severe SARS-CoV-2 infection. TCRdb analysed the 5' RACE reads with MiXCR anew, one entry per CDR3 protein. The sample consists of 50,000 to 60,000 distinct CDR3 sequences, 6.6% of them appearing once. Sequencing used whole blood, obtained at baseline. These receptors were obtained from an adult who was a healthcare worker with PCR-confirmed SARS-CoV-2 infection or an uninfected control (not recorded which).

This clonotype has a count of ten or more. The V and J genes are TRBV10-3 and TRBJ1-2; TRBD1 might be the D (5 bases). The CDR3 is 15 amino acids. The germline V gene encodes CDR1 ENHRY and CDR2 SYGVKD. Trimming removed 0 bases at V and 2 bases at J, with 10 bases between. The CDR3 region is CAISESRDENYGYTF. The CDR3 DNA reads TGTGCCATCAGTGAGTCGAGGGACGAAAACTATGGCTACACCTTC.

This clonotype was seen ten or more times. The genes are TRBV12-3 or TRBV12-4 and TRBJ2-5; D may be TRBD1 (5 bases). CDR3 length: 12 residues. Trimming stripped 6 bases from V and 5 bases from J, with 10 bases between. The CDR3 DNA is TGTGCCAGCAGACAGGACGGCGAGACCCAGTACTTC. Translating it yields CASRQDGETQYF.

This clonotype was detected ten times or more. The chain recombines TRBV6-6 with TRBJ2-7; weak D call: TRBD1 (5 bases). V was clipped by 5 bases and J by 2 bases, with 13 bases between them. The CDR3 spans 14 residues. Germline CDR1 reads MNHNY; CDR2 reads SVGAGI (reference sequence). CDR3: CASSLLGQTYEQYF. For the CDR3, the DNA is TGTGCCAGCAGTCTCCTTGGACAAACCTACGAGCAGTACTTC.

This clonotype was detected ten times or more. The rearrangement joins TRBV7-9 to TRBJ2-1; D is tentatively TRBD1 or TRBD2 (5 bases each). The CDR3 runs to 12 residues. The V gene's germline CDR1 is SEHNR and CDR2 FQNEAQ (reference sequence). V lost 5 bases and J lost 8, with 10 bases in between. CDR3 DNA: TGTGCCAGCAGCCCCGAGGGGTATGAGCAGTTCTTC. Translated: CASSPEGYEQFF.

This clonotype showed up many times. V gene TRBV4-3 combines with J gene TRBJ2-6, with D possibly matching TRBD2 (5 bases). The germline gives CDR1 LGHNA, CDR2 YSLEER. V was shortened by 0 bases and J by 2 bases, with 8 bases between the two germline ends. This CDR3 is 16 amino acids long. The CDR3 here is CASSQDDGAGANVLTF. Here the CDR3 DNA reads TGCGCCAGCAGCCAAGATGACGGGGCTGGGGCCAACGTCCTGACTTTC.